The 20 T cell receptor beta chains given below trace back to one sample, sequenced in a study of identical twins. MiXCR, run by TCRdb on the 5' RACE reads, gives a single entry per CDR3 protein. The sample comprises about 660,000 distinct CDR3 sequences, 8.5% to 9.5% of which are singletons, and roughly 0.9% rests with the top ten. The same sample was also studied in work on yellow fever vaccine responses in identical twins.

Sequenced input: PBMCs. These receptors were collected from a woman aged 18-35 years in good health.

The chain combines TRBV6-1 with TRBJ2-2; TRBD2 matches 9 bases. In germline, CDR1 is MNHNS, CDR2 SASEGT. Trimming removed 6 bases from V and 6 bases from J; junction bases left unmatched: 5. The CDR3 extends over 14 amino acids. The CDR3 nucleotides are TGTGCCAGCAGCACCGGGACTAGCTCCGGGGAGCTGTTTTTT. As protein: CASSTGTSSGELFF.

This clonotype appeared a few times. V usage is TRBV10-3 and J usage is TRBJ2-2; 10 bases agree with TRBD1. This CDR3 region has 14 residues. V shed 7 bases, J shed 6 bases, and the junction held 5 bases outside the gene matches. The V gene's germline CDR1 is ENHRY and CDR2 SYGVKD. CDR3 in DNA: TGTGCCATCACCTTGGGGACAGGGGCCGGGGAGCTGTTTTTT. It codes for CAITLGTGAGELFF.

This clonotype was picked up a small number of times. This chain connects TRBV5-1 to TRBJ2-3; a weak D match, TRBD2 (6 bases). The germline V and J ends were trimmed by 0 bases and 4 bases, with 9 bases remaining between them. This CDR3 contains 14 residues. Germline CDR1 and CDR2: SGHRS and YFSETQ. CDR3 sequence reads: CASSLVGRADTQYF. CDR3 sequence (DNA): TGCGCCAGCAGCTTGGTCGGGAGAGCAGATACGCAGTATTTT.

This clonotype has a handful of counts. The junction does not match germline at one end; this may be a read error. This chain connects TRBV7-7 to TRBJ2-5; 11 bases fit TRBD2. Per germline, CDR1 SSHAT and CDR2 FNYEAQ (reference sequence). CDR3 length: 16 amino acids. This CDR3 reads CASSLGLAALQETQYF. The DNA of the CDR3 is TGTGCTAGCAGCTTGGGACTAGCGGCTCTCCAAGAGACCCAGTACTTC.

In this sample, this clonotype turned up a few times. The chain recombines TRBV7-9 with TRBJ2-5, with D maybe TRBD1 (6 bases). V lost 6 bases to trimming and J lost 3 bases, with 17 bases between them. Germline CDR1 reads SEHNR; CDR2 reads FQNEAQ (reference sequence). CDR3 length equals 15 residues. DNA for the CDR3: TGTGCCAGCAGTCGAAGAGGGACAACGGAAGAGACCCAGTACTTC. Translation gives CASSRRGTTEETQYF.

In its sample, this clonotype was seen many times. The chain has TRBV4-1 and TRBJ1-5; perhaps TRBD1 as D (5 bases). CDR3 length: 13 amino acids. Germline CDR1 MGHRA, CDR2 YSYEKL. Trimming took off 1 base at V and 7 bases at J, with 8 bases between the two ends. The CDR3 coding sequence is TGCGCCAGCAGCCAAGTGGGGGGACAGCCCCAGCATTTT. Amino acids: CASSQVGGQPQHF.

The sample holds many counts of this clonotype. This sequence joins TRBV2 and TRBJ2-7; no clear D. This CDR3 region has 10 residues. CDR1 and CDR2 from the germline V gene are SNHLY and FYNNEI. V was clipped by 5 bases and J by 3 bases, with 2 bases between them. CDR3: CASSFYEQYF. CDR3 DNA: TGTGCCAGCAGTTTCTACGAGCAGTACTTC.

This clonotype was seen a handful of times. This chain joins TRBV4-3 and TRBJ2-2; perhaps TRBD1 as D (6 bases). This CDR3 has 14 residues. The V and J ends lost 7 bases and 4 bases respectively, with 13 bases between them. Germline V gives CDR1 LGHNA, CDR2 YSLEER. The CDR3 reads CASKQGFGTGELFF. The CDR3, as DNA: TGCGCCAGCAAACAGGGTTTTGGCACCGGGGAGCTGTTTTTT.

The rearrangement links TRBV6-5 to TRBJ1-5; D possibly corresponds to TRBD1 (5 bases). This CDR3 has 14 residues. Germline CDR1 is MNHEY and CDR2 is SVGAGI. V lost 0 bases to trimming and J lost 5 bases, with 8 bases between them. CDR3 protein: CASSYSIGDQPQHF. Written as DNA, the CDR3 is TGTGCCAGCAGTTACTCGATAGGGGATCAGCCCCAGCATTTT.

There are a few counts of this clonotype. The V and J genes are TRBV24-1 and TRBJ1-1; TRBD1 is a possible D gene (6 bases). The CDR3 spans 14 residues. V was clipped by 3 bases and J by 8 bases, with 15 bases between them. Per the germline V gene, CDR1 is KGHDR and CDR2 is SFDVKD. CDR3 in amino acids: CATSDANRVGEAFF. CDR3 nucleotide sequence: TGTGCCACCAGTGATGCCAACAGGGTCGGGGAAGCTTTCTTT.

In this sample, this clonotype turned up many times. The V call is TRBV5-1, the J call TRBJ2-1; D ambiguous. Germline CDR1 is SGHRS and CDR2 is YFSETQ. The CDR3 loop spans 14 amino acids. V lost 4 bases and J 3 bases, leaving 11 bases between the germline ends. CDR3 DNA sequence: TGCGCCAGCAGCCCTGAGACCAACTACAATGAGCAGTTCTTC. This codes for CASSPETNYNEQFF.

This clonotype occurred many times. An end of the junction does not agree with germline; a read error may underlie this. The chain uses TRBV7-9 and TRBJ2-5, with a possible D match to TRBD1 (6 bases). The length of the CDR3 is 14 residues. CDR1 SEHNR and CDR2 FQNEAQ come from the germline V gene (reference sequence). The CDR3 region has the DNA TGCGCCAGCAGCTTGGCTGGGGGCCTGGAGACCCAGTACTTC. Translating it yields CASSLAGGLETQYF.

This clonotype has a count of ten or more. The V and J genes are TRBV20-1 and TRBJ2-7; D unresolved. The V end was cut by 1 base, the J end by 1 base, with 11 bases between. CDR1 is DFQATT, CDR2 SNEGSKA, per germline (reference sequence). This CDR3 is 14 amino acids long. CDR3 in DNA: TGCAGTGCTAGAGGGCGCGGAGCGTCCTACGAGCAGTACTTC. This codes for CSARGRGASYEQYF.

The DNA for the CDR3 is TGCGCCAGCAGCCAAGATCGGGCAGGGGGCTCTTCTAACTATGGCTACACCTTC. Translation: CASSQDRAGGSSNYGYTF. This chain connects TRBV4-3 to TRBJ1-2; 8 nucleotides line up with TRBD1. With V trimmed by 0 bases and J by 0 bases, 9 bases remained unmatched. CDR3 length equals 18 residues. CDR1 and CDR2 from the germline V gene are LGHNA and YSLEER.

This clonotype appeared a few times. This chain links TRBV18 with TRBJ2-1; D remains ambiguous. Trimming shortened V by 1 base and J by 8 bases, and 12 bases separated the two germline ends. CDR1 is KGHSH and CDR2 is LQKENI in the germline V gene. The CDR3 totals 14 residues. The CDR3 region has the DNA TGTGCCAGCTCACCACTTCAGGAGTTCGATGAGCAGTTCTTC. Amino acids: CASSPLQEFDEQFF.

The genes are TRBV12-5 and TRBJ1-1, with D uncertain. The CDR3 contains 11 residues. V gave up 4 bases and J gave up 5 bases, with 5 bases separating them. The germline V gene encodes CDR1 LGHNT and CDR2 FRNRAP. CDR3 DNA sequence: TGTGCTAGTGGTTCGAAAACTGAAGCTTTCTTT. It is translated as CASGSKTEAFF.

There are a few counts of this clonotype. The chain combines TRBV10-3 with TRBJ2-7, with 7 bases identical to TRBD1. This CDR3 has 15 amino acids. From germline, CDR1 is ENHRY and CDR2 SYGVKD. Trimming removed 8 bases from V and 1 base from J; junction bases left unmatched: 11. The CDR3 DNA follows: TGTGCCATCGGGGAGACAGGGTTGGAGTCCTACGAGCAGTACTTC. Translation gives CAIGETGLESYEQYF.

V usage is TRBV3-1 and J usage is TRBJ2-2, with D unclear. This CDR3 region has 15 residues. Per the germline V gene, CDR1 is LGHDT and CDR2 is YNNKEL (reference sequence). Between the trimmed V and J ends, which lost 6 bases and 5 bases, there was a span of 16 bases. For the CDR3, the DNA is TGTGCCAGCAGTCTCACCTGGGCCGGTACCGGGGAGCTGTTTTTT. It codes for CASSLTWAGTGELFF.

The table lists this clonotype with many counts. The CDR3 DNA sequence: TGTGCCAGCAGCTTAGACCGGGGCACCGGGGAGCTGTTTTTT. Translation gives CASSLDRGTGELFF. This rearrangement joins TRBV7-9 to TRBJ2-2; the D gene is possibly TRBD2 (5 bases). The CDR3 sequence is 14 residues long. The germline V gene has CDR1 SEHNR and CDR2 FQNEAQ (reference sequence). The germline V and J ends were trimmed by 1 base and 4 bases, with 7 bases remaining between them.

This clonotype was observed at least ten times. The V gene is TRBV10-3, the J gene TRBJ2-7; 10 bases fit TRBD2. The CDR3 runs 17 residues. Germline CDR1 reads ENHRY; CDR2 reads SYGVKD. V shed 0 bases and J 7 bases; nucleotides not matched to a gene: 12. Here the CDR3 DNA reads TGTGCCATCAGTGAGTCGTATAGCGGGGGGTTCTCGGGAGAGCAGTACTTC. Translating it yields CAISESYSGGFSGEQYF.